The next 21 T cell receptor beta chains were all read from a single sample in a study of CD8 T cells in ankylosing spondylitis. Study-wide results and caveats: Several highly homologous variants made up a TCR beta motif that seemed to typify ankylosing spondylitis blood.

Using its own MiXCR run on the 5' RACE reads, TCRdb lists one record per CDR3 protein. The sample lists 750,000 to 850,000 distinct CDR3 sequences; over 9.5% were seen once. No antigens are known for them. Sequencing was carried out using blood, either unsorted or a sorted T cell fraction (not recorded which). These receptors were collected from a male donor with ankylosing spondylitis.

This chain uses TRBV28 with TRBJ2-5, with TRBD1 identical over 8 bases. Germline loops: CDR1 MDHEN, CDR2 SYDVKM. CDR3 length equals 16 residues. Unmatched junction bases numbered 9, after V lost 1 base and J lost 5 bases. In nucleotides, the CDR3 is TGTGCCAGCAGTTTATTGTCCAGGGGGCTTAGTGAGACCCAGTACTTC. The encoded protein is CASSLLSRGLSETQYF.

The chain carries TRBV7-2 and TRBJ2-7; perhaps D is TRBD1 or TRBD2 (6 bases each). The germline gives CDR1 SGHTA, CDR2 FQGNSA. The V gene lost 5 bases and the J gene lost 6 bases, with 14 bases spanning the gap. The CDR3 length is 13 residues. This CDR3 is CASSRTQGGEQYF. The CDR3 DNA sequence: TGTGCCAGCAGCCGAACACAGGGAGGCGAGCAGTACTTC.

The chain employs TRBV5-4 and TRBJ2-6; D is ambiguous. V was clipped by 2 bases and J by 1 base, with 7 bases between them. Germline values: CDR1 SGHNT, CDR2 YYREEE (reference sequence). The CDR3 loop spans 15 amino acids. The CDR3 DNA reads TGTGCCAGCAGCTTACAGACGTCTGGGGCCAACGTCCTGACTTTC. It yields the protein CASSLQTSGANVLTF.

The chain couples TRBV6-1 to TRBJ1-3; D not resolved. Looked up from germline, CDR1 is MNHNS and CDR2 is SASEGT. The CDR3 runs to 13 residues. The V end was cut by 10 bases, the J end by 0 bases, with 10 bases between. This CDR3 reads CATEGSSGNTIYF. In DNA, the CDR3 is TGTGCCACCGAGGGCAGCTCTGGAAACACCATATATTTT.

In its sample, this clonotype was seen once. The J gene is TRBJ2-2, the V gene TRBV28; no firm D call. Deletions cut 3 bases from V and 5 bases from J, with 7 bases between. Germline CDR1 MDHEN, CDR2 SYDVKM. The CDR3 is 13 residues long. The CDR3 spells CASSLAETGELFF. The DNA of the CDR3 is TGTGCCAGCAGTTTGGCTGAGACCGGGGAGCTGTTTTTT.

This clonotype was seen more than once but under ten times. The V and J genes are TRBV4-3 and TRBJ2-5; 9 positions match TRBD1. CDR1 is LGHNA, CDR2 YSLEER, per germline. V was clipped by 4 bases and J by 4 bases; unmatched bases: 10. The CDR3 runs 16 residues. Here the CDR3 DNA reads TGCGCCAGCAGCCGGCTAGGACAGGGGATCGGAGAGACCCAGTACTTC. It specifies CASSRLGQGIGETQYF.

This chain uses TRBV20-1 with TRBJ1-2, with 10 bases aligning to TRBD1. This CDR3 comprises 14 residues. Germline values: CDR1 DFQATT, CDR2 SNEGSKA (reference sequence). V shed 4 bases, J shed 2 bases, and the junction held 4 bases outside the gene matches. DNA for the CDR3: TGCAGTGCTAAAAAGACAGGGGGCAACTATGGCTACACCTTC. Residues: CSAKKTGGNYGYTF.

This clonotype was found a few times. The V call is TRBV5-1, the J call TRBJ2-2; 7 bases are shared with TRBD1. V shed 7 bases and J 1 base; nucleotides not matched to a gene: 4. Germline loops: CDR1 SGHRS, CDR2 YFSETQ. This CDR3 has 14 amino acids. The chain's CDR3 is CASRQGLNTGELFF. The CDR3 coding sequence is TGCGCCAGCCGACAGGGCCTGAACACCGGGGAGCTGTTTTTT.

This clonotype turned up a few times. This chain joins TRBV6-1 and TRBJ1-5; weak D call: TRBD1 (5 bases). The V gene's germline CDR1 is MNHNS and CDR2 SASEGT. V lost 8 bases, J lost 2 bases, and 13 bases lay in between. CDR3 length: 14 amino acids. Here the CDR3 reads CASRGGGGNQPQHF. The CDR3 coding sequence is TGTGCCAGCCGTGGCGGAGGGGGCAATCAGCCCCAGCATTTT.

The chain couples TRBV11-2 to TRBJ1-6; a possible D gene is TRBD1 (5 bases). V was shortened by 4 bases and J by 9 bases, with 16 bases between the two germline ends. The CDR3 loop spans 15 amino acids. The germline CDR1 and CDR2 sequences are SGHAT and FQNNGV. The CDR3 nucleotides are TGTGCCAGCAGCTCCTGGGGGGGTGGCGGTTCACCCCTCCACTTT. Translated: CASSSWGGGGSPLHF.

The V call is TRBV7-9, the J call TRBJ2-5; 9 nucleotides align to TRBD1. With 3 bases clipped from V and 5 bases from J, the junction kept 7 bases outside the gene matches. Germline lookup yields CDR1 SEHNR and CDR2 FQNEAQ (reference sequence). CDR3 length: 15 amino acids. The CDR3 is CASSFSGQGSETQYF. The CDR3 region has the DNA TGTGCCAGCAGCTTCTCAGGACAGGGGAGCGAGACCCAGTACTTC. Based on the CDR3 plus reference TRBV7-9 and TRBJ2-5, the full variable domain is DTGVSQNPRHKITKRGQNVTFRCDPISEHNRLYWYRQTLGQGPEFLTYFQNEAQLEKSRLLSDRFSAERPKGSFSTLEIQRTEQGDSAMYLCASSFSGQGSETQYFGPGTRLLVL.

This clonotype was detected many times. The CDR3 DNA follows: TGCGCCAGCAGCCCAGCGGTCAGGAACACTGAAGCTTTCTTT. It specifies CASSPAVRNTEAFF. The chain employs TRBV4-3 and TRBJ1-1; D is ambiguous. Trimming left V 4 bases short and J 1 base short, with 10 bases between. Germline-derived CDR1 and CDR2 are LGHNA and YSLEER. The length of the CDR3 is 14 residues.

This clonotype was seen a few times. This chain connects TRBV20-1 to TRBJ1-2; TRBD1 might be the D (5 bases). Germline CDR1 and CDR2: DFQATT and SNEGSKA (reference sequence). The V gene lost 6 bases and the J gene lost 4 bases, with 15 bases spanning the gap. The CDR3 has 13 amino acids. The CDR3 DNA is TGCAGTGCCCTAAGGGGCCTTCCCTATGGCTACACCTTC. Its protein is CSALRGLPYGYTF.

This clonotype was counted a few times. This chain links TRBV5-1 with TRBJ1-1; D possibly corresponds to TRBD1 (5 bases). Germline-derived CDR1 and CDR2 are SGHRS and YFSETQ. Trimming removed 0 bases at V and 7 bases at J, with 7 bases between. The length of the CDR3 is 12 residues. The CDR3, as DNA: TGCGCCAGCAGCTTGGGTGGACATGAAGCTTTCTTT. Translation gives CASSLGGHEAFF.

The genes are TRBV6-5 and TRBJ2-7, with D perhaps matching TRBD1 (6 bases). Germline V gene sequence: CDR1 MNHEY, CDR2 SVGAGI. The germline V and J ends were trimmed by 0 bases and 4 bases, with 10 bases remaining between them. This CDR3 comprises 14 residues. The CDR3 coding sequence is TGTGCCAGCAGTTACTCTGGGACACAGTACGAGCAGTACTTC. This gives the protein CASSYSGTQYEQYF.

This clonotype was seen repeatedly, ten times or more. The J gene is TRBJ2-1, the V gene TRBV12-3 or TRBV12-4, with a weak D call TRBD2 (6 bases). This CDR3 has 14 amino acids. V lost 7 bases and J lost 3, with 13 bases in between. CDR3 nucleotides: TGTGCCAGCACCCTAGGACTAAACTACAATGAGCAGTTCTTC. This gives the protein CASTLGLNYNEQFF.

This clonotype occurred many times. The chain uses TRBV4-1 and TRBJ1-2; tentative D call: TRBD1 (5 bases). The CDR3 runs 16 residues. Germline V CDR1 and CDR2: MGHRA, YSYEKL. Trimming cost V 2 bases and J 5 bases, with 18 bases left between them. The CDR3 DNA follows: TGCGCCAGCAGCCAATTGGTGGCAGGGAGAAGGTATGGCTACACCTTC. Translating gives CASSQLVAGRRYGYTF.

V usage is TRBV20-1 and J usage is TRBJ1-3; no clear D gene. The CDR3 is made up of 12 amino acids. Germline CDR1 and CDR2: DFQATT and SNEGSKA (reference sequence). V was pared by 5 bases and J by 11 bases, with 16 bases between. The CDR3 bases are TGCAGTGCTGCCGCCACACCGGACGCCATATATTTT. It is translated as CSAAATPDAIYF.

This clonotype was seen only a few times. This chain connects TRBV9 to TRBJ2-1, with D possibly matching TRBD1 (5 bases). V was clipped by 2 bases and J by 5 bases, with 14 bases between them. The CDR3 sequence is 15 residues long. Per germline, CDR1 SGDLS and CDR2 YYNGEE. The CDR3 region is CASSVSSRADNEQFF. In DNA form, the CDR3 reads TGTGCCAGCAGCGTTTCATCCAGGGCGGACAATGAGCAGTTCTTC.

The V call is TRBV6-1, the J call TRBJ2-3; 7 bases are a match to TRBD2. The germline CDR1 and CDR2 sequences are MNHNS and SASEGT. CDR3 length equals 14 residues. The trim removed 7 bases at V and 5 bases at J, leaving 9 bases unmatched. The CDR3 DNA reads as TGTGCCAGCACCTGGGGCAGGGAGGGAGATACGCAGTATTTT. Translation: CASTWGREGDTQYF.

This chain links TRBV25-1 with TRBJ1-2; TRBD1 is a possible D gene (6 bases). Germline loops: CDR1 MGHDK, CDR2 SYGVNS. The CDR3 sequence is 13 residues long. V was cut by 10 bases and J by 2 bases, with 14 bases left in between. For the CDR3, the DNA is TGTGCCATCGGCGTTACAGGGAACTATGGCTACACCTTC. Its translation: CAIGVTGNYGYTF.